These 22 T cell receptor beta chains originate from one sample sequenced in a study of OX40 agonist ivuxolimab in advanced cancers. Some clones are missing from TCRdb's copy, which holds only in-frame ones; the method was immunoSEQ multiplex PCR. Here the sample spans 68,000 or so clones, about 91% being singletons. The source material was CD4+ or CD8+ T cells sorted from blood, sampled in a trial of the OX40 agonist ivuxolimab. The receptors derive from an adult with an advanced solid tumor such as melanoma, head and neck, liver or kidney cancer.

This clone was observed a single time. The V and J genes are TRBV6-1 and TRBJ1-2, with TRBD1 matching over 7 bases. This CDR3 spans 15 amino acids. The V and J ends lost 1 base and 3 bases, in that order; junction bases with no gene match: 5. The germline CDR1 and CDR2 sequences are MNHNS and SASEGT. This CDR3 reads CASSEGAGGHYGYTF. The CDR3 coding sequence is TGTGCCAGCAGTGAAGGCGCAGGGGGGCACTATGGCTACACCTTC.

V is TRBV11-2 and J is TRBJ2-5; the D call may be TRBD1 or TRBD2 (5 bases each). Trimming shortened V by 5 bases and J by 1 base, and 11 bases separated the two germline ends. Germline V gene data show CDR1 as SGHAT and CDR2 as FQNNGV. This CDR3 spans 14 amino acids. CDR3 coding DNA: TGTGCCAGCAGCCAAGGGACGGTCCAAGAGACCCAGTACTTC. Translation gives CASSQGTVQETQYF.

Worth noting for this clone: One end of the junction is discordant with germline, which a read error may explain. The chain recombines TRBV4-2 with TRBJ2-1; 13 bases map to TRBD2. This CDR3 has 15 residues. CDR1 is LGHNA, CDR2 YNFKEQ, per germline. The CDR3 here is CASSQDLLAGGPSLF. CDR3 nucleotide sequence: TGTGCCAGCAGCCAAGATTTACTAGCGGGGGGGCCGTCTCTCTTC.

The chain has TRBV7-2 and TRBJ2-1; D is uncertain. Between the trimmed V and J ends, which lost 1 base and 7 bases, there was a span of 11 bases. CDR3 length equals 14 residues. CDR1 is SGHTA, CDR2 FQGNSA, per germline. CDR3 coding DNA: TGTGCCAGCAGCTTAGGTGTCGACTCTAATGAGCAGTTCTTC. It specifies CASSLGVDSNEQFF.

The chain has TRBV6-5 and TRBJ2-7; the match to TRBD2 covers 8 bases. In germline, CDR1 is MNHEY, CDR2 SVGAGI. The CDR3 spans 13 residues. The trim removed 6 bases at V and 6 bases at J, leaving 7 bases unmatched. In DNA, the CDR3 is TGTGCCAGCAGCCCCTCCCGGGAGGGCGAGCAGTACTTC. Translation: CASSPSREGEQYF.

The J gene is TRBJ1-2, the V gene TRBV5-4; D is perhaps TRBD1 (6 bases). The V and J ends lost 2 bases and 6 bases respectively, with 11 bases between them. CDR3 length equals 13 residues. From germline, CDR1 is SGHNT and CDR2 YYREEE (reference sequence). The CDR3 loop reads CASSLLQGHGYTF. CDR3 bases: TGTGCCAGCAGCTTATTACAGGGTCATGGCTACACCTTC.

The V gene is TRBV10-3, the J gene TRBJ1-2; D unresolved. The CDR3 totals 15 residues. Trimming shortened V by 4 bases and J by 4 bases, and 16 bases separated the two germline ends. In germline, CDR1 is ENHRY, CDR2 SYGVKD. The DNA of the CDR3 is TGTGCCATCAGTGCCTCCGAGTCTCCTAGCTATGGCTACACCTTC. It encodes CAISASESPSYGYTF.

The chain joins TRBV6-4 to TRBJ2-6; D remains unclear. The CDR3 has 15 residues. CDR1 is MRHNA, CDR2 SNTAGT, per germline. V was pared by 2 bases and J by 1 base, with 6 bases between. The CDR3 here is CASSDKGSGANVLTF. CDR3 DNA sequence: TGTGCCAGCAGTGACAAGGGTTCTGGGGCCAACGTCCTGACTTTC.

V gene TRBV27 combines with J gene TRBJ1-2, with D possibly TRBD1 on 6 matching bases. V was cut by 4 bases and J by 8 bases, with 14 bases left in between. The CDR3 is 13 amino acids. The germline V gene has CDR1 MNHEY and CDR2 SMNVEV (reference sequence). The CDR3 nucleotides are TGTGCCAGCAGTTCCGCCAGGGGTGGAGGCTACACCTTC. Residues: CASSSARGGGYTF.

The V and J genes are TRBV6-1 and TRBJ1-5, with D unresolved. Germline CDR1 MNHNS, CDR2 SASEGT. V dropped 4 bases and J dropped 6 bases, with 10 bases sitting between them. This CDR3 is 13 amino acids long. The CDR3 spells CASSGPSSQPQHF. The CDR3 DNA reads TGTGCCAGCAGTGGGCCGTCCAGTCAGCCCCAGCATTTT.

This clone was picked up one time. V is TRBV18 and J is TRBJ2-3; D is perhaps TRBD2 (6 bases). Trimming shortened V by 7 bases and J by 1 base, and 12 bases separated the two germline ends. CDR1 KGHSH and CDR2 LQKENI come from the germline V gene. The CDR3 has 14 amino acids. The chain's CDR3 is CASYYGGGTDTQYF. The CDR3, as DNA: TGTGCCAGCTATTACGGGGGAGGCACAGATACGCAGTATTTT.

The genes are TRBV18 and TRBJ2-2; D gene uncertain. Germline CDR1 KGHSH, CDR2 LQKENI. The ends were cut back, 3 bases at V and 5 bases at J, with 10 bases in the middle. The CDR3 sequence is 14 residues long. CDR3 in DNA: TGTGCCAGCTCACCCAGCGTTGCAACCGGGGAGCTGTTTTTT. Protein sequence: CASSPSVATGELFF.

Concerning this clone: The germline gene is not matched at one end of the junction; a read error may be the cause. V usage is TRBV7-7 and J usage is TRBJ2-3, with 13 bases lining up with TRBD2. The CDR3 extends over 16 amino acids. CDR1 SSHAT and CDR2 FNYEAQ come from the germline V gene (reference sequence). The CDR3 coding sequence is TGTGCTAGCAGCTTAGACGGACTAGCGGGGGAGGATACGCAGTATTTT. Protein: CASSLDGLAGEDTQYF.

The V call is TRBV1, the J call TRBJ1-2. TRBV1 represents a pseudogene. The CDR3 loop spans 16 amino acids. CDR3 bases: TGCACCAGCAGCCAAGAAGCGGCAGGGCCCAACTATGGCTACACCTTC. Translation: CTSSQEAAGPNYGYTF.

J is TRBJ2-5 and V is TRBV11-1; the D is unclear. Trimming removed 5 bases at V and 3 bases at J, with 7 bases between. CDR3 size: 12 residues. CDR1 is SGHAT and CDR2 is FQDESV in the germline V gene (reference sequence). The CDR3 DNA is TGTGCCAGCAGCCCCACGAAAGAGACCCAGTACTTC. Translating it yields CASSPTKETQYF. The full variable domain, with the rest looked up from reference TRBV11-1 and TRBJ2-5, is EAEVAQSPRYKITEKSQAVAFWCDPISGHATLYWYRQILGQGPELLVQFQDESVVDDSQLPKDRFSAERLKGVDSTLKIQPAELGDSAMYLCASSPTKETQYFGPGTRLLVL.

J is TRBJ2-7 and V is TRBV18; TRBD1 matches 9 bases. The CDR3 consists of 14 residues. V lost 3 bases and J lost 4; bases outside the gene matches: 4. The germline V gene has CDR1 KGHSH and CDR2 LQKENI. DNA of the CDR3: TGTGCCAGCTCACCCGGGACAGGGCGGTACGAGCAGTACTTC. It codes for CASSPGTGRYEQYF.

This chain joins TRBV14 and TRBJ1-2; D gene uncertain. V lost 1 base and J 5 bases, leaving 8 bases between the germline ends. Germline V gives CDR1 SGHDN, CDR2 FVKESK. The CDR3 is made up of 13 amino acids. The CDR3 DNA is TGTGCCAGCAGCCAAGGAGTCCGGTATGGCTACACCTTC. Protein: CASSQGVRYGYTF. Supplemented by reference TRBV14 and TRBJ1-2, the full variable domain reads EAGVTQFPSHSVIEKGQTVTLRCDPISGHDNLYWYRRVMGKEIKFLLHFVKESKQDESGMPNNRFLAERTGGTYSTLKVQPAELEDSGVYFCASSQGVRYGYTFGSGTRLTVV.

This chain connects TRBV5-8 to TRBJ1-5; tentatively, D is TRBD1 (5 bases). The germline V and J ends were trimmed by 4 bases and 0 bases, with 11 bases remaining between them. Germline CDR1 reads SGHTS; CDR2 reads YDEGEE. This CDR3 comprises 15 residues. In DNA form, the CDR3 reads TGTGCCAGCAGCCCCCGGCAGGGTAGCAATCAGCCCCAGCATTTT. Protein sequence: CASSPRQGSNQPQHF.

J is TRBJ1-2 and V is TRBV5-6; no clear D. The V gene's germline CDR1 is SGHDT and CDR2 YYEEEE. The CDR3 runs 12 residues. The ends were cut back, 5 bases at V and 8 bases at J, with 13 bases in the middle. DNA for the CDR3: TGTGCCAGCAGATTTTCTGAGGGAGGCTACACCTTC. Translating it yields CASRFSEGGYTF.

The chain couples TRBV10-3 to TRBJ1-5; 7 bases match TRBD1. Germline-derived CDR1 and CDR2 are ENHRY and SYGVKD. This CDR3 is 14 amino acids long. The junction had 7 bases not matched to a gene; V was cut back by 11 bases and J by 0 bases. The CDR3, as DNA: TGTGCCGCCTCGGGACAGAATAGCAATCAGCCCCAGCATTTT. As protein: CAASGQNSNQPQHF.

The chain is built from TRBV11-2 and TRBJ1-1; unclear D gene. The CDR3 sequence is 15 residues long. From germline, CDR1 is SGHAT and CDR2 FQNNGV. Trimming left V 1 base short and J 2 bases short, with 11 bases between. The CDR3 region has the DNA TGTGCCAGCAGCTTAGGTCTCACCACAAACACTGAAGCTTTCTTT. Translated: CASSLGLTTNTEAFF.

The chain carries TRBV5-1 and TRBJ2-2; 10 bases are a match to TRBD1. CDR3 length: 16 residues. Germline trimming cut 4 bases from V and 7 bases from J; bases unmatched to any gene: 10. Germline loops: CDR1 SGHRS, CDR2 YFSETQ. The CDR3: CASSVTGTGVIGELFF. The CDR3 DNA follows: TGCGCCAGCAGCGTCACCGGGACAGGGGTGATCGGGGAGCTGTTTTTT.